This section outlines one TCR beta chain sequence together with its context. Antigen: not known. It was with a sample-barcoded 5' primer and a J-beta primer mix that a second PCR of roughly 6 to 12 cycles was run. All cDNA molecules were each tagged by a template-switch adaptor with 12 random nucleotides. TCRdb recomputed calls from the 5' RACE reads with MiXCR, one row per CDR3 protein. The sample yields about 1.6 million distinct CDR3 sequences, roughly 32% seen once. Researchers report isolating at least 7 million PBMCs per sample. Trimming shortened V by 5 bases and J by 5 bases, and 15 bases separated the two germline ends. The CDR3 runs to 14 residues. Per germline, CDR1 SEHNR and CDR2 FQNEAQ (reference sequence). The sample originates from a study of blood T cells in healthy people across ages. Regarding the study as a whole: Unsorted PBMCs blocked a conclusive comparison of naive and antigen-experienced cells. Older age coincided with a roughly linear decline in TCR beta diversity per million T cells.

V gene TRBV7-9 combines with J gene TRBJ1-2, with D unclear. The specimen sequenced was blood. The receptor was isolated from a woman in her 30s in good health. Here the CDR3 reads CASSLTQPTYGYTF. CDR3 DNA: TGTGCCAGCAGCCTTACCCAACCCACTTATGGCTACACCTTC.